The 4 T cell receptor beta chains below all came from one sample that was sequenced in a study of CD8 T cells in Susac syndrome. Roughly 0.45 to 1 ug RNA was reverse transcribed with random hexamers. TCRdb re-analysed the immunoSEQ multiplex PCR reads in MiXCR, keeping a single row per CDR3 protein. The sample yields 120,000 or so distinct CDR3 sequences, around 94% seen once. The specimen was CD8+ T cells from PBMCs. The receptor source for this set is a human donor with Susac syndrome.

This rearrangement joins TRBV7-2 to TRBJ1-1; no reliable D call. Germline values: CDR1 SGHTA, CDR2 FQGNSA. The ends were cut back, 1 base at V and 1 base at J, with 7 bases in the middle. The CDR3 is 14 residues long. CDR3 loop: CASSLGMGNTEAFF. The CDR3 DNA is TGTGCCAGCAGCTTAGGAATGGGGAACACTGAAGCTTTCTTT.

The V gene is TRBV30, the J gene TRBJ2-2, with 9 bases lining up with TRBD1. Looked up from germline, CDR1 is GTSNPN and CDR2 is SVGIG (reference sequence). V lost 2 bases, J lost 3 bases, and 4 bases stayed unmatched. The CDR3 sequence is 15 residues long. The DNA of the CDR3 is TGTGCCTGGAGTTCCCGGGACAGGGACACCGGGGAGCTGTTTTTT. It specifies CAWSSRDRDTGELFF.

The chain's CDR3 is CSARLRDRLPAEQFF. Here the CDR3 DNA reads TGCAGTGCTAGACTACGGGACAGGCTGCCGGCTGAGCAGTTCTTC. V usage is TRBV20-1 and J usage is TRBJ2-1; 8 bases fit TRBD1. This CDR3 region has 15 residues. CDR1 is DFQATT, CDR2 SNEGSKA, per germline (reference sequence). Losses at the gene ends were 2 bases for V and 9 bases for J; bases not matched to a gene: 12.

In nucleotides, the CDR3 is TGTGCCAGCAGCCAAGGGACTACCGGGGAGCTGTTTTTT. It encodes CASSQGTTGELFF. The chain links TRBV3-1 to TRBJ2-2; TRBD2 might be the D (5 bases). Trimming took off 1 base at V and 5 bases at J, with 5 bases between the two ends. The germline V gene encodes CDR1 LGHDT and CDR2 YNNKEL (reference sequence). This CDR3 has 13 amino acids.